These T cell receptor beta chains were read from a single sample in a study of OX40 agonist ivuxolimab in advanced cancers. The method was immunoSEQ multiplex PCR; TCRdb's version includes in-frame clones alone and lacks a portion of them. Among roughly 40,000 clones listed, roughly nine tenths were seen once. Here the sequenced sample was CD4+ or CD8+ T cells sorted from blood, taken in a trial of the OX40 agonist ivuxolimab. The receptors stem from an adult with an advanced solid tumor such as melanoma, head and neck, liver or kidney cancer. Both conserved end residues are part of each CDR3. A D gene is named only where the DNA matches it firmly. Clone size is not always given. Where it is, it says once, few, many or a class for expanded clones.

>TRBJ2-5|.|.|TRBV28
CASSAHIDQYF
TGTGCCAGCAGTGCCCACATTGACCAGTACTTC
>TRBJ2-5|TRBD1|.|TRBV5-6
CASSYRGQETQYF
TGTGCCAGCAGCTACAGGGGGCAAGAGACCCAGTACTTC
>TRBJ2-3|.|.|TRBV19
CASSIRTRRDTQYF
TGTGCCAGTAGTATAAGGACACGTCGGGATACGCAGTATTTT
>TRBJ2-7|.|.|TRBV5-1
CASSFTGTAAYEQYF
TGCGCCAGCAGCTTTACCGGGACCGCAGCCTACGAGCAGTACTTC
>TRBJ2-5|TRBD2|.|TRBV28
CASRPGLALKETQYF
TGTGCCAGCAGGCCGGGACTAGCCTTAAAAGAGACCCAGTACTTC
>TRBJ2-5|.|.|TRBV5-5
CASSFGFLSETQYF
TGTGCCAGCAGTTTTGGGTTCTTATCCGAGACCCAGTACTTC
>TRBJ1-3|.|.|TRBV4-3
CASSQGRGSGNTIYF
TGCGCCAGCAGCCAAGGGCGGGGGTCTGGAAACACCATATATTTT
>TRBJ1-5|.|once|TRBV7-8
CASSRQEPGQPQHF
TGTGCCAGCAGCCGACAGGAGCCCGGGCAGCCCCAGCATTTT
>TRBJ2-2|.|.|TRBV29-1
CSVEFGTTNTGELFF
TGCAGCGTTGAATTCGGGACAACTAACACCGGGGAGCTGTTTTTT
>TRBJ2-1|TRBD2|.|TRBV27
CASTRTLAGYNEQFF
TGTGCCAGCACCCGGACTCTAGCGGGTTACAATGAGCAGTTCTTC
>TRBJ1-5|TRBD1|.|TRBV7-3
CASSPGQFQPQHF
TGTGCCAGCAGCCCGGGACAGTTTCAGCCCCAGCATTTT
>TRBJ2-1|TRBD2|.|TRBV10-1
CASRASGIDEQFF
TGCGCCAGCAGGGCTAGCGGGATCGATGAGCAGTTCTTC
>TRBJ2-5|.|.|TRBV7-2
CASSSRGQPETQYF
TGTGCCAGCAGCTCCCGAGGACAGCCAGAGACCCAGTACTTC
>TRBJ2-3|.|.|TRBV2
CASSWTPDTQYF
TGTGCCAGCAGTTGGACCCCAGATACGCAGTATTTT
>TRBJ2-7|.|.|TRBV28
CASSSTNEQYF
TGTGCCAGCAGTTCGACTAACGAGCAGTACTTC
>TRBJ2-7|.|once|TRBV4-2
CASSQEAGVSYEQYF
TGTGCCAGCAGCCAAGAGGCAGGGGTTTCCTACGAGCAGTACTTC
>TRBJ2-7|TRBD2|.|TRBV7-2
CASSDRTSGGSEQYF
TGTGCCAGCAGCGACCGGACTAGCGGGGGTTCCGAGCAGTACTTC
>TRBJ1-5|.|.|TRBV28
CASRQNQPQHF
TGTGCCAGCAGGCAAAATCAGCCCCAGCATTTT
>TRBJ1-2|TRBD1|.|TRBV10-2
CASSDDRGGYGYTF
TGCGCCAGCAGTGACGACAGGGGGGGTTATGGCTACACCTTC
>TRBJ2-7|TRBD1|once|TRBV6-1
CASRIPGQGYEQYF
TGTGCCAGCAGGATACCGGGACAGGGCTACGAGCAGTACTTC
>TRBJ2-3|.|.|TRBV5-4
CASSLQGADTQYF
TGTGCCAGCAGCTTACAGGGCGCAGATACGCAGTATTTT
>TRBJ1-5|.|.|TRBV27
CASSLSQGPLGNQPQHF
TGTGCCAGCAGTTTATCGCAGGGGCCCCTGGGCAATCAGCCCCAGCATTTT
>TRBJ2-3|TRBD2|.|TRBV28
CASRPLAGGPDTQYF
TGTGCCAGCAGACCCCTAGCGGGAGGGCCAGATACGCAGTATTTT
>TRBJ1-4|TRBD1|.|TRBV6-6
CASSYGQGGEKLFF
TGTGCCAGCAGTTACGGACAGGGTGGGGAAAAACTGTTTTTT
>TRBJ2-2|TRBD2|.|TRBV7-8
CASSSIQKGLAGIGGELFF
TGTGCCAGCAGCTCGATTCAGAAGGGACTAGCAGGGATTGGCGGGGAGCTGTTTTTT
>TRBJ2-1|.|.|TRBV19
CASRPRTNYNEQFF
TGTGCCAGTAGGCCCCGGACCAACTACAATGAGCAGTTCTTC
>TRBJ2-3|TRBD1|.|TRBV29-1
CSVEKGAGRTDTQYF
TGCAGCGTTGAAAAGGGGGCAGGACGCACAGATACGCAGTATTTT
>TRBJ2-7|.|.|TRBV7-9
CASSSGRAYEQYF
TGTGCCAGCAGCTCAGGACGGGCCTACGAGCAGTACTTC
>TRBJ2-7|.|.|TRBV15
CAPSGGGDTYEQYF
TGTGCCCCTTCCGGCGGGGGCGACACCTACGAGCAGTACTTC
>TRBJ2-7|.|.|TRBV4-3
CASSQEVVGSEQYF
TGCGCCAGCAGCCAAGAGGTAGTCGGCTCCGAGCAGTACTTC
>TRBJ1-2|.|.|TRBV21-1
CASSKDEGGHGYTF
TGTGCCAGCAGCAAAGATGAGGGGGGGCACGGCTACACCTTC
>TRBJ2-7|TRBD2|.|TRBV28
CASISGGSTYEQYF
TGTGCCAGCATTTCGGGGGGGTCTACCTACGAGCAGTACTTC
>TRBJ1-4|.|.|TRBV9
CASSQTAYNEKLFF
TGTGCCAGCAGCCAGACAGCGTATAATGAAAAACTGTTTTTT
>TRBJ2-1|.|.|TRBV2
CASNPRYPVHEQFF
TGTGCCAGCAACCCGCGCTACCCGGTACATGAGCAGTTCTTC
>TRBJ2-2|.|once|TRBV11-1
CASSLGGYGELFF
TGTGCCAGCAGCTTAGGTGGTTACGGGGAGCTGTTTTTT
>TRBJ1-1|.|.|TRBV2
CASRLASQTGRRNTEAFF
TGTGCCAGCAGGTTAGCCTCACAAACGGGACGCAGAAACACTGAAGCTTTCTTT
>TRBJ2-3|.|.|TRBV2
CASSRDSTDTQYF
TGTGCCAGCAGTAGGGACAGCACAGATACGCAGTATTTT
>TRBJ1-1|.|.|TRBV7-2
CASSREFTEAFF
TGTGCCAGCAGCAGGGAATTCACTGAAGCTTTCTTT
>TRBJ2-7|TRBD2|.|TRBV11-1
CASSTGLASSYEQYF
TGTGCCAGCAGCACGGGACTAGCGAGCTCCTACGAGCAGTACTTC
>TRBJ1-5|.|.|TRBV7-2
CASSPMGVGNQPQHF
TGTGCCAGCAGCCCTATGGGGGTCGGCAATCAGCCCCAGCATTTT